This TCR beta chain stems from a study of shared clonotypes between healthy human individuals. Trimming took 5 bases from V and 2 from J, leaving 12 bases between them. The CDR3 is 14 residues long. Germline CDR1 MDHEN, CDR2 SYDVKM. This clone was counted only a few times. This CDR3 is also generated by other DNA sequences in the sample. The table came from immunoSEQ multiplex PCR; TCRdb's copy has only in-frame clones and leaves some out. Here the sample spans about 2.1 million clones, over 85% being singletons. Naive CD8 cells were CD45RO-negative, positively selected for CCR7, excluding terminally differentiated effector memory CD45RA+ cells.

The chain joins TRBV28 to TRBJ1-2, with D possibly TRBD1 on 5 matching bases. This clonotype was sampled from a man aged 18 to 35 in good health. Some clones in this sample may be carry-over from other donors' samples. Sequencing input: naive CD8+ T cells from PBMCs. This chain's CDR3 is CASSPRDGNYGYTF. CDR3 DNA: TGTGCCAGCAGTCCCCGGGACGGCAACTATGGCTACACCTTC.